These 14 T cell receptor beta chains came from one sample sequenced in a study of read filtering for tumor transcriptome and immune sequencing (dated by TCRdb to 2019 to 2021). Sequencing relied on an Illumina HiSeq 4000. TCR libraries were built from 400 ng RNA with the Immunoverse kit, using molecular barcoded adaptors covering alpha/delta and beta/gamma chains. Using fastp at Q25 and MiXCR, TCRdb reprocessed the public reads and kept productive beta chains. Each record represents a unique CDR3 protein, reported with the most common genes and DNA among its rows. Across this sample there are 100,000 to 150,000 distinct CDR3 sequences, with less than 15% seen only once. Of the sample, under 9% falls within the top ten clones. The sample consisted of a population of CD138-negative cells sorted from bone marrow. Reading the label with the study, this specimen's cell subset or site is: bone marrow mononuclear cells depleted of CD138+ plasma/myeloma cells by negative magnetic selection. The source is a donor at least 40 years old with multiple myeloma.

The table lists this clonotype with many counts. The CDR3 spells CASSLGRRYQETQYF. The DNA for the CDR3 is TGCGCCAGCAGCTTGGGGCGGAGGTACCAAGAGACCCAGTACTTC. This rearrangement joins TRBV5-1 to TRBJ2-5, with D perhaps matching TRBD2 (5 bases). With 0 bases removed from V and 0 bases from J, the gap between germline ends came to 9 bases. There are 15 residues in the CDR3. The germline CDR1 and CDR2 sequences are SGHRS and YFSETQ.

This clonotype has a count of ten or more. This sequence joins TRBV18 and TRBJ2-7; no definite D call. CDR1 KGHSH and CDR2 LQKENI come from the germline V gene. The V end was cut by 2 bases, the J end by 6 bases, with 14 bases between. This CDR3 is 14 amino acids long. Here the CDR3 reads CASSPGQGPREQYF. In nucleotides, the CDR3 is TGTGCCAGCTCACCAGGCCAAGGGCCTCGCGAGCAGTACTTC.

This clonotype was seen at least ten times. The rearrangement uses TRBV11-2 and TRBJ1-1; maybe TRBD1 (5 bases). The CDR3 runs to 15 residues. Trimming removed 4 bases from V and 6 bases from J, with 18 bases in between. In germline, CDR1 is SGHAT, CDR2 FQNNGV. CDR3 amino acids: CASSSIVGGTAEAFF. The DNA for the CDR3 is TGTGCCAGCAGCTCGATTGTGGGCGGGACGGCTGAAGCTTTCTTT.

The chain couples TRBV10-3 to TRBJ2-2; D not resolved. V was shortened by 6 bases and J by 5 bases, with 19 bases between the two germline ends. This CDR3 has 16 residues. Germline V lookup: CDR1 ENHRY, CDR2 SYGVKD. DNA of the CDR3: TGTGCCATCAGCCCCCGCTCCAGTTCAAGGACCGGGGAGCTGTTTTTT. Encoded protein: CAISPRSSSRTGELFF.

This clonotype came up many times. This chain connects TRBV10-3 to TRBJ2-1; 11 bases fit TRBD2. J gave up 7 bases and V 10 bases, and 6 bases lay outside the gene matches. The CDR3 length is 13 residues. Per the germline V gene, CDR1 is ENHRY and CDR2 is SYGVKD. The DNA of the CDR3 is TGTGCCACCTCCGGGACTAGCGGAAATGAGCAGTTCTTC. It encodes CATSGTSGNEQFF.

There are many counts of this clonotype. The chain carries TRBV6-4 and TRBJ2-1; D ambiguous. With 0 bases removed from V and 0 bases from J, the gap between germline ends came to 6 bases. CDR1 and CDR2 (germline): MRHNA, SNTAGT. The CDR3 loop spans 15 amino acids. The CDR3 nucleotides are TGTGCCAGCAGTGACTCGCCTAACTCCTACAATGAGCAGTTCTTC. Protein sequence: CASSDSPNSYNEQFF.

About this clonotype: This probably arose from a read error, given a far larger clone one base away. The chain couples TRBV4-2 to TRBJ2-1, with no clear D. Germline CDR1 reads LGHNA; CDR2 reads YNFKEQ. The length of the CDR3 is 13 residues. The CDR3 nucleotides read TGCGCCAGCAGCCAAGATTACCTAGATGAGCAGTTCTTC. Protein product: CASSQDYLDEQFF.

This clonotype has at least ten counts. The V and J genes are TRBV6-5 and TRBJ1-5, with D perhaps TRBD1 (5 bases). Germline CDR1 reads MNHEY; CDR2 reads SVGAGI. Between the trimmed V and J ends, which lost 6 bases and 9 bases, there was a span of 24 bases. This CDR3 is built from 16 residues. The CDR3 nucleotides read TGTGCCAGCAGGCCCGTCGTGGGGCGCCTAGGGACGCCCCAGCATTTT. Its translation: CASRPVVGRLGTPQHF.

In its sample, this clonotype was seen a few times. The rearrangement joins TRBV5-1 to TRBJ1-1, with D hard to call. The CDR3 is 13 residues long. From germline, CDR1 is SGHRS and CDR2 YFSETQ. Trimming cost V 0 bases and J 4 bases, with 7 bases left between them. CDR3 sequence: CASSLAQSTEAFF. The CDR3 nucleotides are TGCGCCAGCAGCTTGGCCCAGAGCACTGAAGCTTTCTTT.

Ten or more counts support this clonotype. This chain uses TRBV20-1 with TRBJ2-1; 10 positions agree with TRBD2. The V gene's germline CDR1 is DFQATT and CDR2 SNEGSKA (reference sequence). Trimming took 6 bases from V and 4 from J; bases not matched to a gene: 9. The CDR3 loop spans 15 amino acids. The chain's CDR3 is CSAPLAGDLYNEQFF. The DNA of the CDR3 is TGCAGTGCACCCCTAGCGGGAGATCTTTACAATGAGCAGTTCTTC.

As regards this clonotype: A much bigger clone sits one base away, suggesting this may be a read error. This chain uses TRBV11-1 with TRBJ2-7; D is possibly TRBD2 (5 bases). The CDR3 has 17 amino acids. Germline assignment: CDR1 SGHAT and CDR2 FQDESV (reference sequence). CDR3: CVSSPLTGVGWPREQYF. The CDR3 coding sequence is TGTGTCAGCAGCCCCCTAACCGGGGTCGGGTGGCCTCGAGAGCAGTACTTC.

This clonotype has a handful of counts. The rearrangement uses TRBV19 and TRBJ2-5; TRBD2 matches 10 bases. The V segment lost 10 bases and the J segment 0 bases; nucleotides outside the gene matches: 8. Germline lookup yields CDR1 LNHDA and CDR2 SQIVND (reference sequence). The CDR3 totals 15 residues. The DNA for the CDR3 is TGTGCCACAGGTGATAGCGGGAGGTACCAAGAGACCCAGTACTTC. This translates into CATGDSGRYQETQYF.

This clonotype has a handful of counts. The chain is built from TRBV6-5 and TRBJ2-5, with 8 bases matching TRBD1. V was pared by 7 bases and J by 4 bases, with 8 bases of the junction left unmatched. Germline V gives CDR1 MNHEY, CDR2 SVGAGI. The CDR3 contains 14 residues. The CDR3 sequence is CASTTGGRRETQYF. The CDR3 coding sequence is TGTGCCAGCACCACAGGGGGACGTAGAGAGACCCAGTACTTC.

This clonotype showed up many times. The rearrangement uses TRBV6-5 and TRBJ1-1; possibly TRBD1 for D (6 bases). Germline CDR1 is MNHEY and CDR2 is SVGAGI. The CDR3 runs to 14 residues. The germline V and J ends were trimmed by 5 bases and 0 bases, with 10 bases remaining between them. CDR3 in DNA: TGTGCCAGCAGTAGAGGACAGATGAACACTGAAGCTTTCTTT. Protein: CASSRGQMNTEAFF.